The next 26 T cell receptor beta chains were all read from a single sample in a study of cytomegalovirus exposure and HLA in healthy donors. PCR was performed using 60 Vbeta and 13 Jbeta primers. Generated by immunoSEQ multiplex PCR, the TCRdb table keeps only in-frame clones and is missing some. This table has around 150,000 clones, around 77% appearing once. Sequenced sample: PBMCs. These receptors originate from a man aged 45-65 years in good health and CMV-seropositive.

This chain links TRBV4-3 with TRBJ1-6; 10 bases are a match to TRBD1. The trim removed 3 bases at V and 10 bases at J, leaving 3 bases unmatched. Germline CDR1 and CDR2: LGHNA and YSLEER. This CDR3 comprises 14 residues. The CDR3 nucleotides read TGCGCCAGCAGCCACAGACAGGGGGCCTCACCCCTCCACTTT. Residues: CASSHRQGASPLHF.

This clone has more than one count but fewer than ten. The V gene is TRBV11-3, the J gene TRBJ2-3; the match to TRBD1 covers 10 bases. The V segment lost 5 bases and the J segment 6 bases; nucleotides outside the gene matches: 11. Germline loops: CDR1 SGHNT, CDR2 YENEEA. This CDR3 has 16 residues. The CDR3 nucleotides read TGTGCCAGCAGCCCCACCCCTGGACAGGGGGAGGATACGCAGTATTTT. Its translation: CASSPTPGQGEDTQYF.

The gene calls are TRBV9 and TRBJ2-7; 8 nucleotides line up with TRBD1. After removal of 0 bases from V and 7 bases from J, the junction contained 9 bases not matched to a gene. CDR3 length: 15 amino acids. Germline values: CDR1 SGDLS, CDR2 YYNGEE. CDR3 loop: CASSVAPTGEGEQYF. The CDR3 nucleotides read TGTGCCAGCAGCGTAGCCCCGACAGGGGAAGGGGAGCAGTACTTC.

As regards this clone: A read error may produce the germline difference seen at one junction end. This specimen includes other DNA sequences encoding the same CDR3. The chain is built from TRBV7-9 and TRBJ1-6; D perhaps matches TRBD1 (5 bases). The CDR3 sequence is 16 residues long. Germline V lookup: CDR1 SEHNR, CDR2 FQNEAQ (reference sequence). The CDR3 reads CASSTSAGMGTSPLHF. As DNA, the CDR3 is TGCGCCAGCAGCACGTCCGCAGGGATGGGTACTTCACCCCTCCACTTT.

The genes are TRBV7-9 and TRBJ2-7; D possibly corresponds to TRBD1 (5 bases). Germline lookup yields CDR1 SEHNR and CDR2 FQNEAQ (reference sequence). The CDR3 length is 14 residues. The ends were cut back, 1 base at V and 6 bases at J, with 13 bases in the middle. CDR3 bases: TGTGCCAGCAGCTTAGGTCAGGGTGTTTCCGAGCAGTACTTC. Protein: CASSLGQGVSEQYF.

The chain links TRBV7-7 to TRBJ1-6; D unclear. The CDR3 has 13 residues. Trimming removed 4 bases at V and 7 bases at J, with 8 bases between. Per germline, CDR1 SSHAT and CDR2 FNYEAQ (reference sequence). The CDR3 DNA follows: TGTGCCAGCAGCTCCCAGGTCAATTCACCCCTCCACTTT. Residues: CASSSQVNSPLHF.

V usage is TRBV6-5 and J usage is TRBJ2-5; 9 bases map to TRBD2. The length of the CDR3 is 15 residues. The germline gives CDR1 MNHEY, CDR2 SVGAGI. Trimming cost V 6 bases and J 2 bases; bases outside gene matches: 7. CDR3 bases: TGTGCCAGCAGCCGAACCCTAGCGGGGCAAGAGACCCAGTACTTC. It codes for CASSRTLAGQETQYF.

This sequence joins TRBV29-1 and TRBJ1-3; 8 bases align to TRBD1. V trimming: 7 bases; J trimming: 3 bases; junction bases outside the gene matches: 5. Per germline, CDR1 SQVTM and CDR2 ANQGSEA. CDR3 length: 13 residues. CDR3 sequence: CSGGQGGGNTIYF. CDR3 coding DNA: TGCAGCGGCGGACAGGGCGGTGGAAACACCATATATTTT.

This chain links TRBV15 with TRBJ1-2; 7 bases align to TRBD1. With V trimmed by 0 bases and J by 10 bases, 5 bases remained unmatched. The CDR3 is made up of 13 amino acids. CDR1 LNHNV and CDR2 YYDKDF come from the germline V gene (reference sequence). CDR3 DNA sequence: TGTGCCACCAGCAGAGACAGGGGGGTCGACTACACCTTC. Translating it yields CATSRDRGVDYTF.

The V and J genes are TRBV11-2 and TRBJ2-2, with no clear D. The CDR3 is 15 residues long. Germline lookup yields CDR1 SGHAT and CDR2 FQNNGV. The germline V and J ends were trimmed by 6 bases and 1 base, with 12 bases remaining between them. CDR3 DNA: TGTGCCAGCAGGCCCCAGGTCGTGAACACCGGGGAGCTGTTTTTT. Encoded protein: CASRPQVVNTGELFF.

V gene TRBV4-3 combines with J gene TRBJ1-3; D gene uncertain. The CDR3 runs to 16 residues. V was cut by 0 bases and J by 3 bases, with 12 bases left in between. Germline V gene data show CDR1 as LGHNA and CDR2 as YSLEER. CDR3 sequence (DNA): TGCGCCAGCAGCCAAGATGAGTCGATTTTTGGAAACACCATATATTTT. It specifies CASSQDESIFGNTIYF.

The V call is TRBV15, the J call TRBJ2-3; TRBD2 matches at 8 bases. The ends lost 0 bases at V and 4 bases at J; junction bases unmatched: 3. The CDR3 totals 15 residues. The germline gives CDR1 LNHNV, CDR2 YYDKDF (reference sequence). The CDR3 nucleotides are TGTGCCACCAGCAGAGATCGGGAGGGATCAGATACGCAGTATTTT. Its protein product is CATSRDREGSDTQYF.

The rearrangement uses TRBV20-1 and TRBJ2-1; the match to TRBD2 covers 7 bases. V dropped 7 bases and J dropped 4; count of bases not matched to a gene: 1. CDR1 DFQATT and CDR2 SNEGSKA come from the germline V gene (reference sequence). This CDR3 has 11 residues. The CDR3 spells CSVGGYNEQFF. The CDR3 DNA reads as TGCAGTGTGGGGGGGTACAATGAGCAGTTCTTC.

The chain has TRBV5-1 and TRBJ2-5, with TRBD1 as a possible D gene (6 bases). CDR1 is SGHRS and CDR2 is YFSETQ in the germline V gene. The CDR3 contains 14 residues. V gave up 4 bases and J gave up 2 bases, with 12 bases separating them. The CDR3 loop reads CASSTQGGQETQYF. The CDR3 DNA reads TGCGCCAGCAGCACTCAAGGGGGTCAAGAGACCCAGTACTTC.

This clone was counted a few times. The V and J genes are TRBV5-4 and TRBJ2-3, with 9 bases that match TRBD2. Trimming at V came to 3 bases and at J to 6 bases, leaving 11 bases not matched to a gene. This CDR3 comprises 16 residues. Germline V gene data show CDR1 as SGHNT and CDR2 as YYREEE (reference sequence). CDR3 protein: CASSSSSGVEWDTQYF. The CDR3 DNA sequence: TGTGCCAGCAGCTCCTCTAGCGGGGTGGAGTGGGATACGCAGTATTTT.

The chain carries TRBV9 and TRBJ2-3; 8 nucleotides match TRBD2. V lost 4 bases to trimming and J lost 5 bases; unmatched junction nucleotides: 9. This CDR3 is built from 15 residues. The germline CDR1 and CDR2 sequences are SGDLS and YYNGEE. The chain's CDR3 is CASSLLSGARDTQYF. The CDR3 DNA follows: TGTGCCAGCAGCTTACTTAGCGGGGCGAGAGATACGCAGTATTTT.

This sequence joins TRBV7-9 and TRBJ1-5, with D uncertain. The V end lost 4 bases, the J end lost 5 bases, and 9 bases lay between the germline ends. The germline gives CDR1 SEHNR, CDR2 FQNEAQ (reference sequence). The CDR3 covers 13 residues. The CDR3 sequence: CASSSGSYQPQHF. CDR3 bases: TGTGCCAGCAGCTCCGGGAGTTATCAGCCCCAGCATTTT.

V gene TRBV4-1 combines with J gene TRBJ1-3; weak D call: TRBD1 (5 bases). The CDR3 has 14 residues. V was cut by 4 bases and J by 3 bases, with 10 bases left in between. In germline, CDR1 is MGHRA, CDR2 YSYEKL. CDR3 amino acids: CASSPRGGGNTIYF. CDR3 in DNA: TGCGCCAGCAGCCCCCGGGGGGGTGGAAACACCATATATTTT.

The CDR3 spells CASSLQTEVSEQFF. Written as DNA, the CDR3 is TGTGCCAGCAGCCTACAGACGGAAGTGTCTGAGCAGTTCTTC. This chain links TRBV9 with TRBJ2-1; D is undetermined. Germline CDR1 SGDLS, CDR2 YYNGEE. Trimming pared 4 bases from V and 9 bases from J, leaving 17 bases between. The CDR3 loop spans 14 amino acids. The full variable domain, rest sourced from reference TRBV9 and TRBJ2-1, is DSGVTQTPKHLITATGQRVTLRCSPRSGDLSVYWYQQSLDQGLQFLIQYYNGEERAKGNILERFSAQQFPDLHSELNLSSLELGDSALYFCASSLQTEVSEQFFGPGTRLTVL.

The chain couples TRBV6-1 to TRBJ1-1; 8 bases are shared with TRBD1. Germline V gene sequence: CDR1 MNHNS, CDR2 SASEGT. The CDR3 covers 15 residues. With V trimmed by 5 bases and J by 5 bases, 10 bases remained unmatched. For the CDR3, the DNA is TGTGCCAGCAGTCTCCAGGGGGCGAGTTGGACTGAAGCTTTCTTT. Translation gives CASSLQGASWTEAFF.

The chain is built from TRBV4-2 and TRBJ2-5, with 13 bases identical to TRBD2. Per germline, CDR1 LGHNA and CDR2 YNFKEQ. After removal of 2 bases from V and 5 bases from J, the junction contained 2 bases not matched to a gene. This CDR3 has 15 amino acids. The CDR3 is CASSQTSGGAETQYF. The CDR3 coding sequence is TGTGCCAGCAGCCAAACTAGCGGGGGGGCGGAGACCCAGTACTTC.

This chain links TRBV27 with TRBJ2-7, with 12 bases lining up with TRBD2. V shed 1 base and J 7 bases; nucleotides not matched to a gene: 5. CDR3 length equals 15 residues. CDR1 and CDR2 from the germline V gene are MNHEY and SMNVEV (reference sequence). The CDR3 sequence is CASSLWTSGEVEQYF. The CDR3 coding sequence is TGTGCCAGCAGTTTATGGACTAGCGGGGAGGTTGAGCAGTACTTC.

The CDR3 sequence: CASSRRGMNTEAFF. DNA of the CDR3: TGTGCCAGCAGTCGCAGGGGCATGAACACTGAAGCTTTCTTT. This rearrangement joins TRBV6-5 to TRBJ1-1, with a possible D match to TRBD1 (6 bases). The germline V gene has CDR1 MNHEY and CDR2 SVGAGI. Trimming stripped 5 bases from V and 0 bases from J, with 10 bases between. The CDR3 runs to 14 residues.

The CDR3 nucleotides are TGTGCCTGGAATCCGGGACTAGCGGGGGAGCAGTACTTC. Encoded protein: CAWNPGLAGEQYF. V and J are TRBV30 and TRBJ2-7; 13 nucleotides line up with TRBD2. There are 13 residues in the CDR3. CDR1 is GTSNPN and CDR2 is SVGIG in the germline V gene (reference sequence). V lost 4 bases and J lost 7; bases outside the gene matches: 4.

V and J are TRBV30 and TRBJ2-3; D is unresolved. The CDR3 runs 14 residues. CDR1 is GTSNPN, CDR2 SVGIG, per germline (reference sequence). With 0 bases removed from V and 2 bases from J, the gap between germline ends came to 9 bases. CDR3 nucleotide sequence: TGTGCCTGGAGTGTCAATAGTCCCACAGATACGCAGTATTTT. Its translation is CAWSVNSPTDTQYF.

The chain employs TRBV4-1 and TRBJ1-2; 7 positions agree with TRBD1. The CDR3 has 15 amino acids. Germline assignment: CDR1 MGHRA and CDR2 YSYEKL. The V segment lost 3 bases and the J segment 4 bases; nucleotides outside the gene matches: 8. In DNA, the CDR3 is TGCGCCAGCAGCCACGACGCGACAGGGATCTATGGCTACACCTTC. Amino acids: CASSHDATGIYGYTF.